The 23 T cell receptor beta chains below were found in one sample sequenced in a study of T cells in Graves' hyperthyroidism and ophthalmopathy. RNA transcripts yielded amplified TCR beta CDR3 regions. HTBI primers drove first-round RT-PCR of the TCR CDR3. TCRdb used MiXCR to reprocess the multiplex PCR reads, holding one entry per CDR3 protein. This table has roughly 350,000 distinct CDR3 sequences, roughly 15% appearing once. The sample taken for sequencing was blood. The receptors shown here come from a woman aged 25 to 39 with Graves' ophthalmopathy.

This chain connects TRBV29-1 to TRBJ2-7, with TRBD1 as a possible D gene (6 bases). Trimming stripped 8 bases from V and 5 bases from J, with 22 bases between. The germline V gene has CDR1 SQVTM and CDR2 ANQGSEA. The CDR3 spans 14 residues. The CDR3 DNA reads TGCAGCATACTGACAGGACCTCCCCTTGACGAGCAGTACTTC. Protein: CSILTGPPLDEQYF.

This clonotype was detected many times. CDR3 nucleotide sequence: TGTGCCTGGAGGGCCCGGCTGAACACTGAAGCTTTCTTT. This translates into CAWRARLNTEAFF. The chain couples TRBV30 to TRBJ1-1; D unclear. CDR1 is GTSNPN, CDR2 SVGIG, per germline (reference sequence). The CDR3 has 13 amino acids. Trimming took 3 bases from V and 0 from J, leaving 8 bases between them.

This clonotype has a count of ten or more. The chain joins TRBV12-3 or TRBV12-4 to TRBJ1-1, with a weak D call TRBD1 (5 bases). This CDR3 comprises 14 residues. Trimming cost V 7 bases and J 1 base, with 13 bases left between them. CDR3 in amino acids: CASTLGAANTEAFF. The CDR3 region has the DNA TGTGCCAGCACCCTCGGGGCAGCGAACACTGAAGCTTTCTTT.

This sequence joins TRBV7-2 and TRBJ2-3; 9 nucleotides agree with TRBD2. This CDR3 is 15 amino acids long. J was trimmed by 4 bases and V by 4 bases; bases with no gene match: 6. Germline V gene sequence: CDR1 SGHTA, CDR2 FQGNSA. CDR3 in amino acids: CASSSSGGSSDTQYF. The DNA of the CDR3 is TGTGCCAGCAGCTCGAGCGGGGGGTCCTCAGATACGCAGTATTTT. Using reference TRBV7-2 and TRBJ2-3 for the parts outside the CDR3, the full variable domain is GAGVSQSPSNKVTEKGKDVELRCDPISGHTALYWYRQSLGQGLEFLIYFQGNSAPDKSGLPSDRFSAERTGGSVSTLTIQRTQQEDSAVYLCASSSSGGSSDTQYFGPGTRLTVL.

This clonotype was seen more than once but under ten times. V is TRBV9 and J is TRBJ2-2; the match to TRBD1 covers 11 bases. The ends lost 0 bases at V and 4 bases at J; junction bases unmatched: 14. CDR1 is SGDLS, CDR2 YYNGEE, per germline. This CDR3 is 20 amino acids long. The CDR3 DNA is TGTGCCAGCAGCGTAGACCTCTCCTCCCGGGACAGGGGGACCACCGGGGAGCTGTTTTTT. This codes for CASSVDLSSRDRGTTGELFF.

Many counts were recorded for this clonotype. The chain uses TRBV27 and TRBJ1-2, with 7 bases fitting TRBD1. Looked up from germline, CDR1 is MNHEY and CDR2 is SMNVEV (reference sequence). Trimming cost V 6 bases and J 4 bases; bases outside gene matches: 8. The CDR3 has 14 residues. CDR3 loop: CASSLTGETYGYTF. CDR3 nucleotide sequence: TGTGCCAGCAGCCTTACAGGGGAGACCTATGGCTACACCTTC.

This clonotype has ten or more counts. V gene TRBV12-3 or TRBV12-4 combines with J gene TRBJ2-1; TRBD2 aligns across 9 bases. Trimming removed 5 bases from V and 3 bases from J; junction bases left unmatched: 8. The CDR3 sequence is 16 residues long. CDR3 amino acids: CASSPGLATNYNEQFF. CDR3 nucleotide sequence: TGTGCCAGCAGTCCGGGACTAGCAACGAACTACAATGAGCAGTTCTTC.

This clonotype was counted a few times. This chain joins TRBV4-1 and TRBJ2-2; a possible D gene is TRBD1 (5 bases). Looked up from germline, CDR1 is MGHRA and CDR2 is YSYEKL. Deletions cut 4 bases from V and 0 bases from J, with 9 bases between. This CDR3 spans 15 amino acids. The CDR3 is CASSRRTTNTGELFF. The CDR3 DNA reads as TGCGCCAGCAGCCGCAGGACAACGAACACCGGGGAGCTGTTTTTT.

This clonotype was seen repeatedly, ten times or more. The gene calls are TRBV20-1 and TRBJ2-7, with 7 bases identical to TRBD1. The V and J ends lost 6 bases and 8 bases, in that order; junction bases with no gene match: 10. The germline V gene encodes CDR1 DFQATT and CDR2 SNEGSKA (reference sequence). The CDR3 is 12 amino acids. This CDR3 is CSADGTAQQQYF. The CDR3 DNA is TGCAGTGCAGACGGGACAGCCCAACAGCAGTACTTC.

This clonotype was detected ten times or more. The V and J genes are TRBV2 and TRBJ1-2; perhaps TRBD1 as D (6 bases). Germline-derived CDR1 and CDR2 are SNHLY and FYNNEI. CDR3 length: 12 residues. Trimming left V 7 bases short and J 5 bases short, with 11 bases between. In nucleotides, the CDR3 is TGTGCCAGCAACCAGGACAGTTATGGCTACACCTTC. It yields the protein CASNQDSYGYTF.

This clonotype was recorded at least ten times. The chain couples TRBV24-1 to TRBJ2-7, with 8 bases lining up with TRBD1. The V gene end was trimmed by 5 bases and the J gene end by 4 bases; junction bases not matched to a gene: 6. The CDR3 spans 14 residues. Germline-derived CDR1 and CDR2 are KGHDR and SFDVKD. CDR3 sequence: CATSGQGREYEQYF. CDR3 in DNA: TGTGCCACCAGTGGACAGGGGAGAGAATACGAGCAGTACTTC.

In this sample, this clonotype turned up many times. This rearrangement joins TRBV27 to TRBJ2-3, with 11 bases matching TRBD2. Per the germline V gene, CDR1 is MNHEY and CDR2 is SMNVEV (reference sequence). The trim removed 2 bases at V and 4 bases at J, leaving 20 bases unmatched. The CDR3 loop spans 21 amino acids. As DNA, the CDR3 is TGTGCCAGCAGTTTAAGGAGGACTAGCGGGCTCGTCCCGAGGGGCGCAGATACGCAGTATTTT. Encoded protein: CASSLRRTSGLVPRGADTQYF.

Many counts were recorded for this clonotype. The chain has TRBV4-2 and TRBJ1-6; 10 positions match TRBD1. Germline V gene data show CDR1 as LGHNA and CDR2 as YNFKEQ. The CDR3 is made up of 15 amino acids. The J segment lost 7 bases and the V segment lost 2 bases, leaving 2 bases of the junction unmatched. The CDR3 DNA sequence: TGTGCCAGCAGCCAACAGACAGGGGGCAATTCACCCCTCCACTTT. This gives the protein CASSQQTGGNSPLHF.

This clonotype was picked up many times. J is TRBJ2-1 and V is TRBV6-1; D remains unclear. The V and J ends lost 5 bases and 2 bases respectively, with 7 bases between them. CDR1 and CDR2 (germline): MNHNS, SASEGT. This CDR3 is built from 13 residues. The DNA of the CDR3 is TGTGCCAGCAGTTCCGGGCCCTACAATGAGCAGTTCTTC. Residues: CASSSGPYNEQFF.

In its sample, this clonotype was seen many times. The chain is built from TRBV20-1 and TRBJ2-4; no clear D gene. The CDR3 totals 15 residues. Trimming left V 0 bases short and J 1 base short, with 10 bases between. Germline CDR1 and CDR2: DFQATT and SNEGSKA (reference sequence). As DNA, the CDR3 is TGCAGTGCTAGAGATGCGCCTTCCGCCAAAAACATTCAGTACTTC. The encoded protein is CSARDAPSAKNIQYF.

The CDR3 bases are TGTGCCAGCGCTCCGTTGGTCCCTAGCTATGGCTACACCTTC. It is translated as CASAPLVPSYGYTF. The chain carries TRBV6-1 and TRBJ1-2; D is undetermined. Between the trimmed V and J ends, which lost 8 bases and 4 bases, there was a span of 17 bases. The CDR3 is 14 residues long. Germline CDR1 reads MNHNS; CDR2 reads SASEGT.

The V gene is TRBV19, the J gene TRBJ1-4; D unresolved. The germline V gene encodes CDR1 LNHDA and CDR2 SQIVND (reference sequence). The CDR3 extends over 11 amino acids. The ends were cut back, 7 bases at V and 8 bases at J, with 8 bases in the middle. The CDR3 coding sequence is TGTGCCAGTACCCTCGGAGAAAAACTGTTTTTT. Its protein is CASTLGEKLFF.

This clonotype was detected once. Since a much larger clone is just one base distant, this may be a read error. The chain is built from TRBV28 and TRBJ1-5; TRBD1 agrees at 12 bases. The CDR3 totals 17 residues. Germline values: CDR1 MDHEN, CDR2 SYDVKM. The CDR3 sequence: CVSSSGQGAPRNQPQHF. CDR3 coding DNA: TGTGTCAGCAGTTCGGGACAGGGGGCGCCGCGCAATCAGCCCCAGCATTTT.

This clonotype has a count of ten or more. V usage is TRBV15 and J usage is TRBJ1-2; D is unresolved. This CDR3 has 13 amino acids. Germline values: CDR1 LNHNV, CDR2 YYDKDF (reference sequence). V was shortened by 2 bases and J by 4 bases, with 8 bases between the two germline ends. CDR3 in DNA: TGTGCCACCAGCAGATCGGCTTTCTATGGCTACACCTTC. Translating it yields CATSRSAFYGYTF. Variable domain in full (rest from reference TRBV15 and TRBJ1-2): DAMVIQNPRYQVTQFGKPVTLSCSQTLNHNVMYWYQQKSSQAPKLLFHYYDKDFNNEADTPDNFQSRRPNTSFCFLDIRSPGLGDTAMYLCATSRSAFYGYTFGSGTRLTVV.

With regard to this clonotype: A junction end diverges from the germline sequence, so it may reflect a read error. The chain combines TRBV7-7 with TRBJ2-7; the match to TRBD1 covers 9 bases. This CDR3 is 16 amino acids long. The germline V gene has CDR1 SSHAT and CDR2 FNYEAQ (reference sequence). The CDR3 region has the DNA TGTGCTAGCAGGGACGGAGGACAGGGGCCCCCTTACGAGCAGTACTTC. Its protein is CASRDGGQGPPYEQYF.

This clonotype was found many times. V is TRBV29-1 and J is TRBJ1-1; no clear D. V was pared by 5 bases and J by 0 bases, with 10 bases between. The CDR3 is made up of 13 amino acids. Per germline, CDR1 SQVTM and CDR2 ANQGSEA. The CDR3 loop reads CSVKGLLNTEAFF. The CDR3 bases are TGCAGCGTTAAAGGACTCCTGAACACTGAAGCTTTCTTT.

V gene TRBV2 combines with J gene TRBJ2-1; TRBD2 might be the D (6 bases). This CDR3 region has 14 residues. The germline gives CDR1 SNHLY, CDR2 FYNNEI. V shed 8 bases and J shed 7 bases, with 18 bases lying between them. CDR3 sequence: CASGVGPGVNEQFF. CDR3 nucleotides: TGTGCCAGCGGAGTAGGACCGGGGGTAAATGAGCAGTTCTTC.

This clonotype was detected many times. The chain uses TRBV4-1 and TRBJ2-7; weak D call: TRBD1 (6 bases). V was pared by 0 bases and J by 2 bases, with 8 bases between. CDR3 length: 14 amino acids. The germline gives CDR1 MGHRA, CDR2 YSYEKL. The CDR3 DNA follows: TGCGCCAGCAGCCAAGAGGGACAACCCTACGAGCAGTACTTC. Translation gives CASSQEGQPYEQYF.